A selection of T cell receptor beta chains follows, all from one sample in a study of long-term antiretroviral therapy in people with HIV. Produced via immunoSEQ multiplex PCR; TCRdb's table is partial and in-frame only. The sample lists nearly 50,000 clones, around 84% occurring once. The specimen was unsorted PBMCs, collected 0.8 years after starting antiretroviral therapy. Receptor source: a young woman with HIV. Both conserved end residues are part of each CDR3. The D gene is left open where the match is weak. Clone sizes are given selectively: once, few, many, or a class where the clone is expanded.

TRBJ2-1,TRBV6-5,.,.,TGTGCCAGCAGTGCACTAGGGGGTGGGGATGAGCAGTTCTTC,CASSALGGGDEQFF
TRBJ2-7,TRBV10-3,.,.,TGTGCCATCAGTGTACCCCGGGACTTCTCCTACGAGCAGTACTTC,CAISVPRDFSYEQYF
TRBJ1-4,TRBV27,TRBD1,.,TGTGCCAGCAGGTCACCGACAGGGGGGGGTGAAAAACTGTTTTTT,CASRSPTGGGEKLFF
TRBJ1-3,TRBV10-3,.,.,TGTGCCATCGGGCGAACTGGAAACACCATATATTTT,CAIGRTGNTIYF
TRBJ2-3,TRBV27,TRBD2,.,TGTGCCAGCAGTTTATCCCCCAGCGGGAGTCGGGGAGCAGATACGCAGTATTTT,CASSLSPSGSRGADTQYF
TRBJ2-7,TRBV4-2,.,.,TGTGCCAGCAGTACCCAGGCGAACTCCTACGAGCAGTACTTC,CASSTQANSYEQYF
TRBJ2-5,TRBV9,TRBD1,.,TGTGCCAGCAGCGCCGGGACAGGGGAGGAGACCCAGTACTTC,CASSAGTGEETQYF
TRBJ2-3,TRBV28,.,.,TGTGCCAGCAGTCTACTAAAAAAGGTCCAGTATTTT,CASSLLKKVQYF
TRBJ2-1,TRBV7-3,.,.,TGTGCCAGCAGCTCCACACCTTACAATGAGCAGTTCTTC,CASSSTPYNEQFF
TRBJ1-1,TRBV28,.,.,TGTGCCAGCAGTTTTCCCGGACTGAACACTGAAGCTTTCTTT,CASSFPGLNTEAFF
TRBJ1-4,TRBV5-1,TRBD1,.,TGCGCCAGCAGCTCTCGACAGGGTAATGAAAAACTGTTTTTT,CASSSRQGNEKLFF
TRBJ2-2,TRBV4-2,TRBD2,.,TGTGCCAGCAGCCAAGGTTCTAGCGGGAGTATCACCGGGGAGCTGTTTTTT,CASSQGSSGSITGELFF
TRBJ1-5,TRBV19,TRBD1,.,TGTGCCAGTAGTAGGACAGGGACGCAGCATTTT,CASSRTGTQHF
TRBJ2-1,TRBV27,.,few,TGTGCCAGCAGTCTGACAGTAACCCTCTCCTACAATGAGCAGTTCTTC,CASSLTVTLSYNEQFF
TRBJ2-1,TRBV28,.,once,TGTGCCAGCAGCTTGGACTCGGCCTACAATGAGCAGTTCTTC,CASSLDSAYNEQFF
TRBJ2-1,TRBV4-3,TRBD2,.,TGCGCCAGCAGCCAAGATCCGGGAGGGCCTTTGGATGAGCAGTTCTTC,CASSQDPGGPLDEQFF
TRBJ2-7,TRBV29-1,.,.,TGCAGCGTTGCAAGGACAGGAGGGTACGAGCAGTACTTC,CSVARTGGYEQYF
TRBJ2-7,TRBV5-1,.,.,TGCGCCAGCAGAAGCGATCTCGGGTCCTACGAGCAGTACTTC,CASRSDLGSYEQYF
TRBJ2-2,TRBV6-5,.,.,TGTGCCAGCAGGGGACCCACCGGGGAGCTGTTTTTT,CASRGPTGELFF
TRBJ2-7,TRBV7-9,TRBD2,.,TGTGCCAGCAGCCTAAAACCGGGACTAGCAATGGTCGAGCAGTACTTC,CASSLKPGLAMVEQYF
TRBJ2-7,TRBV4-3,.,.,TGCGCCAGCAGCCAAGAACCGGGAGCCTACGAGCAGTACTTC,CASSQEPGAYEQYF
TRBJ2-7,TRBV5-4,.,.,TGTGCCAGCTGGAATAGACAGGAGGGCTACGAGCAGTACTTC,CASWNRQEGYEQYF
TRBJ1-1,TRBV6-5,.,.,TGTGCCAGCAACAGGGCACCGAACACTGAAGCTTTCTTT,CASNRAPNTEAFF
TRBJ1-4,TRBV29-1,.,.,TGCAGCGTGAAACTTCTGCCCTATGAAAAACTGTTTTTT,CSVKLLPYEKLFF
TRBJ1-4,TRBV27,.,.,TGTGCCAGCAGTTTAATCGCGGGGACCAATGAAAAACTGTTTTTT,CASSLIAGTNEKLFF
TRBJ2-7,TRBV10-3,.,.,TGTGCCATCAGTGGAACCCTAGGGGCAGGGGAAAACGAGCAGTACTTC,CAISGTLGAGENEQYF
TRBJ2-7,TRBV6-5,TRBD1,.,TGTGCCAGCAGTTCCGGGACAGGGATATCCTACGAGCAGTACTTC,CASSSGTGISYEQYF
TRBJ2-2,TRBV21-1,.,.,TGTGCCAGCAGCAAAGAAAAGTCCGGGGAGCTGTTTTTT,CASSKEKSGELFF
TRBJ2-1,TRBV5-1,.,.,TGCGCCAGCAGCTTGGAAGGCTTTAATGAGCAGTTCTTC,CASSLEGFNEQFF
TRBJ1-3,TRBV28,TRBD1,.,TGTGCCAGCAGCGAGACAGGGGCGGTTGGAAACACCATATATTTT,CASSETGAVGNTIYF
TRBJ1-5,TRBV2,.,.,TGTGCCAGCAGTGATGGGGGAAATCAGCCCCAGCATTTT,CASSDGGNQPQHF
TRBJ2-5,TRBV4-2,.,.,TGTGCCAGCAGCCAGGGGACCCAAGAGACCCAGTACTTC,CASSQGTQETQYF
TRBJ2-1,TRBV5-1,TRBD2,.,TGCGCCAGCAGCTGGGGAGGACTAGCGGGAGACGATGAGCAGTTCTTC,CASSWGGLAGDDEQFF
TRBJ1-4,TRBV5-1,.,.,TGCGCCAGCAGCTCCGTCGAGGGGGGGACGGGAGAAAAACTGTTTTTT,CASSSVEGGTGEKLFF
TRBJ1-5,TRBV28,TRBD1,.,TGTGCCAGCAGTCCATACCGTGCCGGGACAGGGGGCATAAGCAATCAGCCCCAGCATTTT,CASSPYRAGTGGISNQPQHF
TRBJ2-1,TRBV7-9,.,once,TGTGCCAGCAGCCCTCGAGGGGATGAGCAGTTCTTC,CASSPRGDEQFF
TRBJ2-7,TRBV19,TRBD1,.,TGTGCCAGTAGTCTGAGTTCCGGGACAGGGGCATTGGGCGAGCAGTACTTC,CASSLSSGTGALGEQYF
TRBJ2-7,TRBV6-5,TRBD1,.,TGTGCCAGCAGTACAGGGGGCTCTCCCTACGAGCAGTACTTC,CASSTGGSPYEQYF
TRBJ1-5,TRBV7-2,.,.,TGTGCCAGCAGCTTAGACAGGGCTAGCAATCAGCCCCAGCATTTT,CASSLDRASNQPQHF
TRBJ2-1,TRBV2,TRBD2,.,TGTGCCAGCAGTGAAGTGGCTAGCGGTTTCTACAATGAGCAGTTCTTC,CASSEVASGFYNEQFF
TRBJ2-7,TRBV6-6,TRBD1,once,TGTGCCAGCAGTCAGATTTGGGACAGGGACGAGCAGTACTTC,CASSQIWDRDEQYF
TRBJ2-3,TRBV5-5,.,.,TGTGCCAGCAGGCCTGGACAGCCTAAGGTCACAGATACGCAGTATTTT,CASRPGQPKVTDTQYF
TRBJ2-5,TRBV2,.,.,TGTGCCAGCAGCCCAGTTGGGGAGACCCAGTACTTC,CASSPVGETQYF
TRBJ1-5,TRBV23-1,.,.,TGCGCCAGCCGACTCGGGGGATCAACGACGAGCAATCAGCCCCAGCATTTT,CASRLGGSTTSNQPQHF
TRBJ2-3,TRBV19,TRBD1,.,TGTGCCAGTAGCCTAGGGGCCGGGACAGGCTACACAGATACGCAGTATTTT,CASSLGAGTGYTDTQYF
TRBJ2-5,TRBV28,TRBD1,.,TGTGCCAGCAGTAACCGACAGGGGGGGTACCAAGAGACCCAGTACTTC,CASSNRQGGYQETQYF
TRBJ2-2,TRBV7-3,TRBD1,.,TGTGCCAGCAGCTTAAATGCAGGGGGCGCGGATACCGGGGAGCTGTTTTTT,CASSLNAGGADTGELFF
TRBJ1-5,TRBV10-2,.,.,TGCGCCAGCAGTGAATCGGAGAGTCAGCCCCAGCATTTT,CASSESESQPQHF
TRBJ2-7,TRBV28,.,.,TGTGCCAGCAAGGTGGGTTCAGGGGTAACCTACGAGCAGTACTTC,CASKVGSGVTYEQYF
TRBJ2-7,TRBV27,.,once,TGTGCCAGCAGTTGGGGGACGGGACACTTATACGAGCAGTACTTC,CASSWGTGHLYEQYF
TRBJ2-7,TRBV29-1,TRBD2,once,TGCAGCGTTGAAGGGACTAGCGGGAGTGGCGAGCAGTACTTC,CSVEGTSGSGEQYF
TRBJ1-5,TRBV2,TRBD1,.,TGTGCCAGCAGCAAGGGACAGGGGAATCAGCCCCAGCATTTT,CASSKGQGNQPQHF
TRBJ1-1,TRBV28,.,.,TGTGCCAGCAGACCTCTCGGGGTAGGGGACACTGAAGCTTTCTTT,CASRPLGVGDTEAFF
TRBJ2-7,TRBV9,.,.,TGTGCCAGCAGCGCCTCTAGCGCCAGCTACGAGCAGTACTTC,CASSASSASYEQYF
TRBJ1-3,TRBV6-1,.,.,TGTGCCAGCAGTGCCTCGACGGGGGGGGCGGCTGGAAACACCATATATTTT,CASSASTGGAAGNTIYF
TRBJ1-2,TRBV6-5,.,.,TGTGCCAGCGAGCCGGGGGGGGGCGATGGCTACACCTTC,CASEPGGGDGYTF
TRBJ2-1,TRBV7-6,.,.,TGTGCCAGCAGCTCGACTCGGTTCTCCTACAATGAGCAGTTCTTC,CASSSTRFSYNEQFF
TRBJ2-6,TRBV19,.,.,TGTGCCAGTAGTTTTTTGGGCTCTGGGGCCAACGTCCTGACTTTC,CASSFLGSGANVLTF
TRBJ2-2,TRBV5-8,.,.,TGTGCCAGCAGCCCTCATGGCGGGGAGCTGTTTTTT,CASSPHGGELFF